Listed here are 28 T cell receptor beta chains from one sample, sequenced in a study of low-dose radiotherapy and immunotherapy resistance in tumors. Both TCRalpha and TCRbeta chains were reverse transcribed with V-gene-specific primers. TCR amplification used approximately 19 PCR cycles, a constant-region primer and a V-primer adapter. From the reads, TCRdb called clonotypes with MiXCR, one entry per CDR3 protein. Among approximately 6,300 distinct CDR3 sequences listed, about 71% were seen once. These receptors were taken from a human donor with advanced metastatic prostate, ovarian, gallbladder or colorectal cancer (not recorded which). This table probably holds off-target reads from a library built for another chain.

This rearrangement joins TRBV28 to TRBJ2-6, with D perhaps matching TRBD1 (5 bases). The V gene lost 3 bases and the J gene lost 0 bases, with 9 bases spanning the gap. The germline CDR1 and CDR2 sequences are MDHEN and SYDVKM. This CDR3 has 16 residues. The CDR3 nucleotides read TGTGCCAGCAGTTTGGGCAGGGACTCTGGGGCCAACGTCCTGACTTTC. Translation: CASSLGRDSGANVLTF.

The CDR3 sequence is CASSRAFSGPTDTQYF. The CDR3, as DNA: TGTGCCAGCAGCCGGGCCTTCAGCGGGCCAACAGATACGCAGTATTTT. The chain recombines TRBV14 with TRBJ2-3, with D possibly being TRBD2 (6 bases). V was trimmed by 4 bases and J by 3 bases, leaving 17 bases between them. The CDR3 has 16 residues. The germline V gene encodes CDR1 SGHDN and CDR2 FVKESK.

In DNA form, the CDR3 reads TGCAGCGTTGAAGATGGGATAGCGGTGGCAGATACGCAGTATTTT. Protein product: CSVEDGIAVADTQYF. The rearrangement uses TRBV29-1 and TRBJ2-3, with D maybe TRBD2 (6 bases). Germline loops: CDR1 SQVTM, CDR2 ANQGSEA. Deletions cut 0 bases from V and 4 bases from J, with 14 bases between. This CDR3 region has 15 residues.

The CDR3 here is CASSFGSLNTEAFF. The CDR3 DNA reads as TGCGCCAGCAGCTTCGGGAGCCTGAACACTGAAGCTTTCTTT. The genes are TRBV5-1 and TRBJ1-1; D is uncertain. This CDR3 comprises 14 residues. With 2 bases removed from V and 0 bases from J, the gap between germline ends came to 8 bases. The germline V gene encodes CDR1 SGHRS and CDR2 YFSETQ.

The chain links TRBV6-8 to TRBJ2-3; 9 nucleotides match TRBD1. The CDR3 covers 15 residues. The junction had 5 bases not matched to a gene; V was cut back by 6 bases and J by 1 base. Germline V CDR1 and CDR2: MNHGY, SAAAGT. In nucleotides, the CDR3 is TGTGCCAGCAGCCCGGGACAGGGACGCACAGATACGCAGTATTTT. This gives the protein CASSPGQGRTDTQYF.

This sequence joins TRBV20-1 and TRBJ1-5; possible D gene TRBD1, 5 bases. The CDR3 spans 14 residues. CDR1 is DFQATT and CDR2 is SNEGSKA in the germline V gene (reference sequence). Trimming shortened V by 0 bases and J by 6 bases, and 12 bases separated the two germline ends. The CDR3 protein is CSARERGGSQPQHF. In nucleotides, the CDR3 is TGCAGTGCTAGAGAAAGGGGTGGGAGTCAGCCCCAGCATTTT.

The rearrangement links TRBV11-2 to TRBJ2-3, with 10 bases fitting TRBD2. Trimming removed 4 bases from V and 3 bases from J; junction bases left unmatched: 16. The CDR3 extends over 19 amino acids. The V gene's germline CDR1 is SGHAT and CDR2 FQNNGV. CDR3 loop: CASSYRVAGGFGNTDTQYF. Here the CDR3 DNA reads TGTGCCAGCAGCTACCGGGTAGCGGGGGGCTTTGGGAATACAGATACGCAGTATTTT.

This clonotype was found a few times. This chain links TRBV5-1 with TRBJ2-1; 8 bases agree with TRBD1. This CDR3 has 15 amino acids. The germline CDR1 and CDR2 sequences are SGHRS and YFSETQ. V lost 0 bases, J lost 10 bases, and 9 bases stayed unmatched. The chain's CDR3 is CASSLAGQGLGEQFF. Here the CDR3 DNA reads TGCGCCAGCAGCTTGGCCGGACAGGGCCTGGGGGAGCAGTTCTTC.

This chain connects TRBV24-1 to TRBJ2-5; D is unresolved. CDR1 is KGHDR, CDR2 SFDVKD, per germline. V shed 3 bases and J shed 4 bases, with 2 bases lying between them. The CDR3 consists of 11 residues. The CDR3 nucleotides read TGTGCCACCAGTGATCTAGAGACCCAGTACTTC. Translated: CATSDLETQYF.

The gene calls are TRBV12-3 or TRBV12-4 and TRBJ2-1; D ambiguous. The CDR3 contains 15 residues. Trimming cost V 1 base and J 0 bases, with 7 bases left between them. CDR3 in DNA: TGTGCCAGCAGTTTAGACAGACCCTCCTACAATGAGCAGTTCTTC. This gives the protein CASSLDRPSYNEQFF.

The chain uses TRBV11-3 and TRBJ2-1, with TRBD2 matching 12 bases. The trim removed 0 bases at V and 5 bases at J, leaving 2 bases unmatched. The length of the CDR3 is 16 residues. The V gene's germline CDR1 is SGHNT and CDR2 YENEEA. The CDR3 DNA sequence: TGTGCCAGCAGCTTAGACGGACTAGCGGGAAACAATGAGCAGTTCTTC. It encodes CASSLDGLAGNNEQFF. The complete variable domain, with remaining parts taken from reference TRBV11-3 and TRBJ2-1, reads EAGVVQSPRYKIIEKKQPVAFWCNPISGHNTLYWYLQNLGQGPELLIRYENEEAVDDSQLPKDRFSAERLKGVDSTLKIQPAELGDSAVYLCASSLDGLAGNNEQFFGPGTRLTVL.

The chain is built from TRBV7-6 and TRBJ2-6; D unclear. The CDR3 covers 17 residues. The germline CDR1 and CDR2 sequences are SGHVS and FNYEAQ. V gave up 3 bases and J gave up 0 bases, with 12 bases separating them. The CDR3 DNA reads TGTGCCAGCAGCTTTTTCCCAGACGGCTCTGGGGCCAACGTCCTGACTTTC. It yields the protein CASSFFPDGSGANVLTF.

The chain joins TRBV6-2 or TRBV6-3 to TRBJ1-2; D is unclear. The germline V gene encodes CDR1 MNHEY and CDR2 SVGEGT. This CDR3 has 15 residues. The germline V and J ends were trimmed by 4 bases and 8 bases, with 20 bases remaining between them. In nucleotides, the CDR3 is TGTGCCAGCAGTTCAATAGGGATTATAAGGCGCGGCTACACCTTC. Translation gives CASSSIGIIRRGYTF.

The J gene is TRBJ2-3, the V gene TRBV27, with a tentative D call TRBD2 (7 bases). Trimming pared 7 bases from V and 2 bases from J, leaving 19 bases between. The length of the CDR3 is 16 residues. Per the germline V gene, CDR1 is MNHEY and CDR2 is SMNVEV (reference sequence). The CDR3 sequence is CASTLDGGALTDTQYF. CDR3 coding DNA: TGTGCCAGCACCCTTGATGGGGGGGCTCTCACAGATACGCAGTATTTT.

This clonotype was found once. The gene calls are TRBV19 and TRBJ2-7; no definite D call. V was shortened by 3 bases and J by 2 bases, with 11 bases between the two germline ends. The CDR3 is 14 amino acids. The germline V gene has CDR1 LNHDA and CDR2 SQIVND (reference sequence). Here the CDR3 DNA reads TGTGCCAGTAGTATTATGGGCTATCCCTACGAGCAGTACTTC. Encoded protein: CASSIMGYPYEQYF.

The chain couples TRBV29-1 to TRBJ1-3; D is undetermined. Trimming pared 4 bases from V and 0 bases from J, leaving 10 bases between. The V gene's germline CDR1 is SQVTM and CDR2 ANQGSEA. CDR3 length equals 14 residues. The CDR3 DNA sequence: TGCAGCGTTGTTGCCCAACTCTCTGGAAACACCATATATTTT. Amino acid sequence: CSVVAQLSGNTIYF. Complete variable domain (other parts from reference TRBV29-1 and TRBJ1-3): SAVISQKPSRDICQRGTSLTIQCQVDSQVTMMFWYRQQPGQSLTLIATANQGSEATYESGFVIDKFPISRPNLTFSTLTVSNMSPEDSSIYLCSVVAQLSGNTIYFGEGSWLTVV.

CDR3 loop: CSAIQRGTYNEQFF. The CDR3 DNA reads TGCAGTGCTATTCAGCGGGGAACCTACAATGAGCAGTTCTTC. The chain couples TRBV20-1 to TRBJ2-1, with 7 bases identical to TRBD2. Germline V gene sequence: CDR1 DFQATT, CDR2 SNEGSKA (reference sequence). With V trimmed by 4 bases and J by 2 bases, 5 bases remained unmatched. This CDR3 spans 14 amino acids.

The chain joins TRBV12-3 or TRBV12-4 to TRBJ2-3, with a tentative D call TRBD1 (6 bases). There are 15 residues in the CDR3. V dropped 2 bases and J dropped 5 bases, with 14 bases sitting between them. The CDR3 is CASSLRAGAVDTQYF. Here the CDR3 DNA reads TGTGCCAGCAGTTTACGGGCAGGGGCAGTAGATACGCAGTATTTT.

This chain connects TRBV9 to TRBJ2-1; a weak D match, TRBD1 (6 bases). This CDR3 region has 16 residues. Germline CDR1 SGDLS, CDR2 YYNGEE. The ends were cut back, 2 bases at V and 5 bases at J, with 17 bases in the middle. CDR3 sequence reads: CASSVFPRRTDNEQFF. CDR3 coding DNA: TGTGCCAGCAGCGTGTTCCCTAGGAGGACAGACAATGAGCAGTTCTTC.

The CDR3 loop reads CASSLVTRFEQFF. The CDR3 DNA reads as TGTGCCAGCAGCTTGGTAACTAGGTTTGAGCAGTTCTTC. The chain carries TRBV11-2 and TRBJ2-1, with D maybe TRBD2 (5 bases). The CDR3 has 13 residues. The germline V gene encodes CDR1 SGHAT and CDR2 FQNNGV. V was shortened by 3 bases and J by 9 bases, with 12 bases between the two germline ends.

The gene calls are TRBV11-2 and TRBJ2-3, with 8 bases that match TRBD1. CDR3 length: 13 amino acids. J gave up 8 bases and V 4 bases, and 5 bases lay outside the gene matches. Germline V gives CDR1 SGHAT, CDR2 FQNNGV. Here the CDR3 DNA reads TGTGCCAGCAGCTCTCAGGGGGCGAGTACGCAGTATTTT. This encodes CASSSQGASTQYF.

The genes are TRBV10-3 and TRBJ1-5, with 7 bases that match TRBD1. CDR3 size: 14 residues. V lost 7 bases and J lost 3; bases outside the gene matches: 6. The germline V gene encodes CDR1 ENHRY and CDR2 SYGVKD. CDR3 sequence reads: CAIKRQGSNQPQHF. DNA for the CDR3: TGTGCCATCAAGCGACAGGGTTCCAATCAGCCCCAGCATTTT.

The rearrangement links TRBV4-1 to TRBJ2-7; 10 bases align to TRBD1. The CDR3 runs 15 residues. Germline lookup yields CDR1 MGHRA and CDR2 YSYEKL. Trimming cost V 3 bases and J 2 bases; bases outside gene matches: 4. The CDR3 sequence: CASSHGQGVPYEQYF. DNA of the CDR3: TGCGCCAGCAGCCATGGACAGGGGGTTCCCTACGAGCAGTACTTC.

This clonotype was seen only a few times. This chain connects TRBV5-4 to TRBJ1-5, with TRBD1 matching 9 bases. V shed 4 bases, J shed 1 base, and the junction held 6 bases outside the gene matches. Germline V gene lookup returns CDR1 SGHNT and CDR2 YYREEE (reference sequence). CDR3 length: 16 amino acids. The CDR3 DNA sequence: TGTGCCAGCAGCCTACAGACAGGGGGGAGCAATCAGCCCCAGCATTTT. Its translation is CASSLQTGGSNQPQHF. Full variable domain (missing parts from reference TRBV5-4 and TRBJ1-5): ETGVTQSPTHLIKTRGQQVTLRCSSQSGHNTVSWYQQALGQGPQFIFQYYREEENGRGNFPPRFSGLQFPNYSSELNVNALELDDSALYLCASSLQTGGSNQPQHFGDGTRLSIL.

V is TRBV7-6 and J is TRBJ2-6, with 9 nucleotides matching TRBD1. CDR1 is SGHVS, CDR2 FNYEAQ, per germline. The V and J ends lost 5 bases and 3 bases, in that order; junction bases with no gene match: 8. The CDR3 length is 17 residues. The CDR3 DNA reads as TGTGCCAGCAGCCGGGATACAGGGGGCTTTGGGGCCAACGTCCTGACTTTC. Translating it yields CASSRDTGGFGANVLTF.

The CDR3 is CASSLADRGSNSPLHF. Here the CDR3 DNA reads TGTGCCAGCAGCCTAGCTGACAGGGGAAGTAATTCACCCCTCCACTTT. The J gene is TRBJ1-6, the V gene TRBV28, with 8 bases fitting TRBD1. From germline, CDR1 is MDHEN and CDR2 SYDVKM. The J segment lost 6 bases and the V segment lost 6 bases, leaving 10 bases of the junction unmatched. The CDR3 loop spans 16 amino acids.

The rearrangement joins TRBV5-1 to TRBJ2-3; D is possibly TRBD1 (8 bases). The CDR3 consists of 22 residues. The V gene lost 4 bases and the J gene lost 2 bases, with 35 bases spanning the gap. The germline V gene has CDR1 SGHRS and CDR2 YFSETQ. DNA of the CDR3: TGCGCCAGCAGCCACACAGGGGGACGAGAACTAGCGAGACAGAGCTACACAGATACGCAGTATTTT. Amino acid sequence: CASSHTGGRELARQSYTDTQYF.

The chain combines TRBV5-4 with TRBJ2-3, with D maybe TRBD2 (6 bases). Germline CDR1 reads SGHNT; CDR2 reads YYREEE (reference sequence). Trimming removed 2 bases at V and 1 base at J, with 8 bases between. This CDR3 region has 14 residues. CDR3 sequence: CASSFASGTDTQYF. CDR3 bases: TGTGCCAGCAGCTTTGCTAGCGGCACAGATACGCAGTATTTT.